This T cell receptor (beta chain) was documented in a study of blood T cells in healthy people across ages (dated by TCRdb to between 2015 and 2016). Context from the whole study: In model experiments, template switching captured about one uniquely barcoded TCR beta cDNA molecule for every two T cells. To track age-related changes in TCR beta repertoire diversity, the study relied on deep sequencing normalized with unique cDNA molecular identifiers. The donors were divided into four age groups: young (average roughly 17 years), middle-aged (about 39), aged (approximately 64) and long-lived (nearly 85). To avoid experimental bias, donors of different ages were randomly spread across the sequencing lanes. Two additional independent replicas of 1 million unique cDNA reads from the same blood draw were analyzed for two donors (one aged 18 to 30 and one aged 80 or older). Paper-wide results and their limitations: Because donor CMV infection status was unknown, age-related changes in expanded clonotypes were potentially confounded. Observed TCR beta diversity correlated strongly with the percentage of naive T cells measured by flow cytometry. Estimates of total diversity based on one million sequenced T cells were considered lower bounds and underestimates. Compared with the aged group, the long-lived group had more naive CD4+ T cells, fewer expanded clones and increased TCR diversity, suggesting age selection. Conclusive comparison of naive and antigen-experienced compartments was prevented by the profiling of bulk unsorted PBMCs. Observed TCR beta diversity per million T cells fell roughly linearly with age, and a significant reduction was already apparent by age around 44.

The CDR3 sequence holds 14 residues, the cysteine and phenylalanine included. Just CDR3 DNA is preserved here, 42 bases in frame from base 1. The trim is 3 bases for V and 2 bases for J, with a gap of 8 bases between the germline ends. Via the germline V gene, CDR1 is SQVTM and CDR2 ANQGSEA. Receptors were amplified or captured by 5' RACE. The sample was run on an Illumina HiSeq 2500. The second PCR ran for roughly 7 to 11 cycles and used a J-beta primer mix along with a sample-barcoded 5' primer. Each TCR beta cDNA molecule received a unique molecular identifier from a template-switch 5' adaptor carrying 12 random nucleotides. Each sample yielded at least 2.5 million CDR3-containing paired-end reads. First-strand cDNA was synthesized from all RNA with the Mint cDNA synthesis kit, primed by a TRBC-specific oligonucleotide. Following uracil-DNA glycosylase treatment, a first 18-cycle PCR with universal primers M1SS and BC2_uni_R was performed on all cDNA. Per the source publication's procedure: For normalization, 1 million high-quality reads were randomly selected from each sample, with every read carrying a distinct molecular identifier. Instead of being binned into consensus sequences, reads with shared molecular identifiers were discarded. CDR3 identification, clonotype clustering and error correction used MiTCR with a Q25 quality threshold and the strictest error-elimination algorithm. Lower-bound total TCR beta diversity was estimated with a nonparametric unseen species model using Euler transformation. TCRdb reprocessed the public reads (quality trimming at Q25 with fastp, clone calling with MiXCR) and kept in-frame beta chains. Every entry covers one CDR3 protein and lists the most common genes and DNA from its rows. These V and J calls rely on TCRdb rather than the paper's analysis. In this sample the table shows some 1 million distinct CDR3 sequences, 45% of which occur a single time. The ten largest clonotypes hold 18% of the sample.

Systemically healthy Caucasian individuals from Russia, about 38 in total and aged about 6 to 90 years, were included as donors. Approximately 11 milliliters of peripheral blood were drawn from each donor into EDTA-treated Vacutainer tubes. Ficoll-Paque density-gradient centrifugation was used to isolate PBMCs, with at least 6 million per sample. Total RNA was extracted from PBMCs with Trizol reagent, with at least 6 micrograms obtained per sample. The percentages of naive CD45RAhigh/CD27high T cells were determined by flow cytometry on a PBMC aliquot from every donor. This clonotype occurred many times. The clone's antigen remains unknown. Base qualities were left out, and no much larger clone turns up one base away.

The V and J segments used are TRBV29-1 and TRBJ2-6; the D gene is possibly TRBD1, with 5 bases matching. Sequenced input: blood. This receptor was taken from a woman aged 55-69 years in good health. The DNA sequence is as follows: TGCAGCGTTGATGGCAGGGCTGGGGCCAACGTCCTGACTTTC. This sequence encodes CSVDGRAGANVLTF.